What follows describes a single T cell receptor beta chain. This receptor's antigen is unknown. Per-nucleotide qualities are absent, and no much larger clonotype sits a single base away. Collaborating institutions collected whole blood in K2EDTA tubes following their own protocols. For TCRbeta analysis, collaborators shipped samples in one of three forms: frozen whole blood, isolated PBMCs, or DNA extracted from either of those sample types. This sample stems from a study of blood T cell repertoires in COVID-19 (dated by TCRdb to the early 2020s). With regard to the full study: Samples covering the acute and convalescent phases of COVID-19 were provided by collaborators in the United States, Italy and Spain. The prospective study material was composed of cDNA or gDNA derived from T cells, B-cell-depleted T cells, or PBMCs. Deeply sampled blood TCRbeta repertoires from subjects exposed to, actively infected with, or recovered from COVID-19 were included in the dataset. The repertoires were released in a freely available public database meant as a resource for research on the immune response to SARS-CoV-2. The samples were drawn from the first 160 participants of the ongoing ImmuneRACE study and from 950 to 1,500 subjects provided by 6 global collaborators. The sample metadata nearly always contained a de-identified subject ID, COVID-19 status, age in years and sex. Where HLA class I and class II types were available, the types were taken from metadata supplied by the sample provider, not from assay-based typing.

The research as a whole found: The amount of clinical and demographic metadata varied by source and participant and was provided uncurated.

TCRbeta CDR3 regions were amplified from genomic DNA by means of the immunoSEQ Assay, a bias-controlled multiplex PCR. The source study handled its data this way. The number of nucleated cells in each sample was estimated by amplification of reference gene primers within the assay. To quantify the absolute abundance of each unique TCRbeta CDR3 rearrangement, sequence reads were collapsed and filtered. Productive Simpson clonality was computed per sample as the square root of Simpson's diversity index over productive rearrangements. TCRdb retrieved this table from immuneACCESS and kept in-frame rearrangements only. Not all clones are present; in checked studies, unresolved V genes account for under half, and no reason is known for the remainder. V and J calls and clone size are copied from that table; D and trimming were computed from the DNA. The sample table records roughly 210,000 clones; about nine tenths of these occur just once. The ten most abundant clones make up 1.5% to 2% of the sample.

Material for sequencing was peripheral blood. This receptor was identified in a man in his 70s with acute or convalescent COVID-19.

The nucleotide sequence is given as TGTGCCAGGGCACGAGCGGACAGGGTAATTGGTGGCTACACCTTC. The resulting protein is CARARADRVIGGYTF. The rearrangement joined TRBV2 to TRBJ1-2, and 8 junction bases match TRBD1. According to the germline V gene, CDR1 reads SNHLY and CDR2 reads FYNNEI. Ends trimmed: V by 9 bases, J by 7 bases; bases unmatched to a gene: 16. The CDR3 holds 15 amino acids from the cysteine to the phenylalanine. This entry keeps only the CDR3 DNA: 45 bases, framed from base 1.